A selection of T cell receptor beta chains follows, all from one sample in a study of T cells expressing NK-cell markers. Each CDR3 protein gets one entry in TCRdb, which reprocessed the 5' RACE reads and gives no DNA. The sample has approximately 440,000 distinct CDR3 sequences. Sequenced sample: blood T cells: a sorted CD56 or NKG2C T cell subset, CD4+ or CD8+ T cells, or bulk PBMC T cells (not recorded which). These receptor sequences come from a woman aged 45-59 years in good health. Both conserved end residues are part of each CDR3. Fields, in order: V gene, J gene, CDR3 protein.

>TRBV7-9|TRBJ2-4
CASSSGGYGKNIQYF
>TRBV20-1|TRBJ1-5
CSASLGQGPNQPQHF
>TRBV18|TRBJ2-2
CASSRGVVVSRDTGELFF
>TRBV7-2|TRBJ2-1
CASRPGSGNEQFF
>TRBV5-1|TRBJ2-1
CASSSTSSLSSYNEQFF
>TRBV6-5|TRBJ1-3
CASSYSRGSSGNTIYF
>TRBV2|TRBJ2-2
CASTRHNTGELFF
>TRBV12-3/TRBV12-4|TRBJ1-1
CASSREGGEAFF
>TRBV6-5|TRBJ2-1
CASSYERYNEQFF
>TRBV4-1|TRBJ2-5
CASSQATELNLGETQYF
>TRBV12-5|TRBJ2-4
CASGLLTGWPFF
>TRBV27|TRBJ2-3
CASSLGGRADTQYF
>TRBV7-2|TRBJ1-3
CALSPRRSGNTIYF
>TRBV9|TRBJ1-2
CASSVEGVAGYTF
>TRBV6-1|TRBJ2-5
CASQSLGLAGAVETQYF
>TRBV10-3|TRBJ2-2
CAITDSSLTGELFF
>TRBV6-5|TRBJ1-2
CAIQRAGMAGYTF
>TRBV15|TRBJ2-1
CATSRGGGPYNEQFF
>TRBV19|TRBJ1-2
CASSTGGRYGYTF
>TRBV19|TRBJ2-1
CASSFQTGDEQFF
>TRBV5-1|TRBJ2-4
CASSSQGNIQYF
>TRBV2|TRBJ2-3
CASKRDMADTQYF
>TRBV10-3|TRBJ2-5
CAISESTSWYQETQYF
>TRBV11-2|TRBJ2-3
CASTRQGTDTQYF
>TRBV2|TRBJ2-1
CASSRSSRSSYNEQFF
>TRBV20-1|TRBJ2-7
CSARNQFEQYF
>TRBV13|TRBJ2-1
CASSLVPSGSGEQFF
>TRBV5-1|TRBJ2-5
CASKSGGAGETQYF
>TRBV20-1|TRBJ2-3
CSARDFSGRLNTQYF